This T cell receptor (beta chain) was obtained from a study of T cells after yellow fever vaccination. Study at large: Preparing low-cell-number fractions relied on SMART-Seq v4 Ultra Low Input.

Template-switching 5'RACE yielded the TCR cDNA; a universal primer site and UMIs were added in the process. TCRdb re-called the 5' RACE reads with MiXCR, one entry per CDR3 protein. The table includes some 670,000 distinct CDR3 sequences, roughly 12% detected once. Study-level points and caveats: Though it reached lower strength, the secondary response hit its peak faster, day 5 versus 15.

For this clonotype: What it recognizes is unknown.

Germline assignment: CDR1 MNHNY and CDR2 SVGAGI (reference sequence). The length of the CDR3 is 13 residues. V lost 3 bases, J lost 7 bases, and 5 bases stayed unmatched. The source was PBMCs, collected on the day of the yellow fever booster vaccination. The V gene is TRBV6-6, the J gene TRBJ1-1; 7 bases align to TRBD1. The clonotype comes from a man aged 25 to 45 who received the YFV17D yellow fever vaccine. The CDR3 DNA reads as TGTGCCAGCAGTTATTCTGACAGGGTTGAAGCTTTCTTT. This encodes CASSYSDRVEAFF.